This T cell receptor beta chain emerged from a study of cytomegalovirus exposure and HLA in healthy donors. Amplification used 60 Vbeta primers and 13 Jbeta primers. The data were produced by immunoSEQ multiplex PCR, yet TCRdb's version contains in-frame clones alone and is incomplete. The data show some 150,000 clones, roughly 80% seen once. The CDR3 covers 17 residues. V gave up 4 bases and J gave up 3 bases; unmatched junction bases: 10. Germline CDR1 and CDR2: MNHNS and SASEGT. The source of this sequence is a female donor in good health and CMV-seronegative. Sequencing was done on a sample of PBMCs. The rearrangement links TRBV6-1 to TRBJ2-5; 11 bases match TRBD2. This chain's CDR3 is CASSGLAGPRGEETQYF. In DNA, the CDR3 is TGTGCCAGCAGTGGACTAGCGGGGCCTAGGGGAGAAGAGACCCAGTACTTC.